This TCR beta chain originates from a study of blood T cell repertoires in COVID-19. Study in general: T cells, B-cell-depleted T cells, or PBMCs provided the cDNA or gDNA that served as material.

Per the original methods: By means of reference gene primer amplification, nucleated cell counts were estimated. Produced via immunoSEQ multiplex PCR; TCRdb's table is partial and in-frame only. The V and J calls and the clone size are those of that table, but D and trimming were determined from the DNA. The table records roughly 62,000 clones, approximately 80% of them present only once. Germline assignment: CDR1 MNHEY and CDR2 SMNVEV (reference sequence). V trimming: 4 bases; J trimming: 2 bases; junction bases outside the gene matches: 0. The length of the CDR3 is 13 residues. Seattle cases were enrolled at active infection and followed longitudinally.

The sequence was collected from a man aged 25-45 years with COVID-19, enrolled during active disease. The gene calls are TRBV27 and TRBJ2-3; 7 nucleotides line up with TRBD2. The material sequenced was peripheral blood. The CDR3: CASSWDYTDTQYF. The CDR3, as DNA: TGTGCCAGCAGTTGGGACTACACAGATACGCAGTATTTT.